The T cell receptor (beta chain) described here comes from a study of beta chain features in type 1 diabetes. Isolated RNA was reverse transcribed in full, so expressed TCRB transcripts were sequenced. Here immunoSEQ multiplex PCR was the method, and the copy in TCRdb shows in-frame clones only, minus some. The sample lists a few hundred thousand clones, around a fifth occurring once. The purity of all sorted populations exceeded 95%. The sample holds a few counts of this clone. Antigen: not known. Regarding the study as a whole: Since sequencing was performed on cDNA, cells with high TCR expression could be over-represented. It was possible that PCR favored shorter templates, equally so in patients and controls. Naive, central memory and Treg TCRB repertoires seemed to resemble each other more closely in patients than they did in healthy donors.

The sample was naive CD4+ T cells from blood. The clonotype originates from a woman under 30 in good health.

The CDR3 coding sequence is TGCGCCAGCAGCAAGCTTAGCGGGAGGGCTCATAATGAGCAGTTCTTC. It encodes CASSKLSGRAHNEQFF. V and J are TRBV5-1 and TRBJ2-1, with 11 bases aligning to TRBD2. Trimming removed 4 bases from V and 7 bases from J; junction bases left unmatched: 10. This CDR3 region has 16 residues. The germline gives CDR1 SGHRS, CDR2 YFSETQ.